This is a list of T cell receptor beta chains from one sample in a study of T-cell memory formation after mild COVID-19. TCRdb fed the 5' RACE reads into MiXCR, producing one record per CDR3 protein. The data contain 470,000 or so distinct CDR3 sequences, roughly 18% of them singletons. Sequencing used PBMCs or a T cell subset sorted from them (not recorded which). These receptors were collected from an adult woman who had mild COVID-19 (a few samples of this study predate the infection). Cell type and time point are not known. The CDR3 runs from the conserved cysteine through the conserved F or W. D genes are given only for firm matches. Size tells how often a clone was seen (once, few, many) or the class of an expanded clone, and some rows leave it out.

CASSPSEGALAYF TGTGCCAGCAGCCCCTCAGAGGGGGCCCTAGCTTACTTC TRBD1 TRBV7-3 few TRBJ1-2
CATSSGGGDTQYF TGTGCCACCTCTAGCGGAGGAGGAGATACGCAGTATTTT TRBD2 TRBV24-1 few TRBJ2-3
CASSQVRGRIGGTDTQYF TGCGCCAGCAGCCAAGTTCGGGGGCGAATTGGGGGCACAGATACGCAGTATTTT . TRBV4-1 few TRBJ2-3
CASSYRTVQETQYF TGTGCCAGCAGCTACCGGACAGTCCAAGAGACCCAGTACTTC . TRBV7-9 few TRBJ2-5
CASSPRYQETQYF TGTGCCAGCAGCCCCCGGTACCAAGAGACCCAGTACTTC . TRBV7-9 . TRBJ2-5
CASSWTGAETQYF TGCGCCAGCAGCTGGACGGGGGCCGAGACCCAGTACTTC . TRBV5-1 many TRBJ2-5
CASSVATSPTNYGYTF TGTGCCAGCAGCGTAGCTACGTCACCTACTAACTATGGCTACACCTTC . TRBV9 few TRBJ1-2
CASSLRNLPGGANVLTF TGTGCCAGCAGCCTACGTAATCTACCCGGAGGGGCCAACGTCCTGACTTTC . TRBV9 . TRBJ2-6
CASSQGSSYNSPLHF TGTGCCAGCAGCCAGGGGAGCTCCTATAATTCACCCCTCCACTTT . TRBV3-1 few TRBJ1-6
CASSSETGQDTEAFF TGTGCCAGCAGCTCCGAGACAGGGCAGGACACTGAAGCTTTCTTT TRBD1 TRBV5-6 . TRBJ1-1
CASSLRGQDTEAFF TGTGCCAGCAGTTTAAGGGGGCAAGACACTGAAGCTTTCTTT TRBD1 TRBV12-3/TRBV12-4 many TRBJ1-1
CASSQDVVRGGTDTQYF TGCGCCAGCAGCCAAGATGTAGTAAGGGGGGGCACAGATACGCAGTATTTT . TRBV4-3 few TRBJ2-3
CATIRDGASLVGETQYF TGTGCCACCATCAGAGATGGAGCCTCGTTGGTCGGGGAGACCCAGTACTTC . TRBV15 . TRBJ2-5
CASSLQGLPSNGYTF TGTGCCAGCAGCTTACAGGGCTTGCCTAGCAATGGCTACACCTTC . TRBV14 few TRBJ1-2
CASIDRGRYRNTIYF TGTGCCAGCATTGACAGGGGGCGGTATCGAAACACCATATATTTT TRBD1 TRBV12-3/TRBV12-4 few TRBJ1-3
CASSLEYTGQGQETQYF TGTGCCAGCAGCTTAGAGTATACGGGACAGGGGCAAGAGACCCAGTACTTC TRBD1 TRBV11-3 few TRBJ2-5